These 32 T cell receptor beta chains were sequenced from one sample in a study of regulatory T cells in long-lasting Graves disease. Noted time point: persistent/refractory GD, antithyroid drugs over 5 years with positive TRAb. PBMC-extracted RNA yielded the TCR library. With iRepertoire HTBI primers and Arm-PCR of CDR3 regions, TCR beta libraries were built. Using its own MiXCR run on the multiplex PCR reads, TCRdb lists one record per CDR3 protein. Of fewer than 550,000 distinct CDR3 sequences listed, roughly 21% were seen once; the top ten hold less than 9%. The source was peripheral blood mononuclear cells (PBMCs), collected when the disease was refractory, from a patient treated with antithyroid drugs. The receptors here all came from a female donor with Graves disease.

The chain joins TRBV7-9 to TRBJ2-5; 14 bases are a match to TRBD2. The germline V gene has CDR1 SEHNR and CDR2 FQNEAQ (reference sequence). CDR3 length equals 19 residues. Trimming took 5 bases from V and 1 from J; bases not matched to a gene: 12. CDR3 in amino acids: CASSPPPGLAGESQETQYF. CDR3 nucleotides: TGTGCCAGCAGCCCACCTCCGGGACTAGCGGGAGAGAGCCAAGAGACCCAGTACTTC.

The table lists this clonotype with many counts. An end of the junction differs from the germline gene, which may be a read error. The chain employs TRBV5-1 and TRBJ1-1; D is ambiguous. CDR1 SGHRS and CDR2 YFSETQ come from the germline V gene. This CDR3 spans 13 amino acids. Here the CDR3 DNA reads TGCGCCAGCAGCTTGGGAGGGAGCCCTGAAGCCTTCTTT. This sequence encodes CASSLGGSPEAFF.

The chain carries TRBV7-2 and TRBJ2-7, with 10 bases identical to TRBD2. Germline V gene lookup returns CDR1 SGHTA and CDR2 FQGNSA. This CDR3 comprises 15 residues. Losses at the gene ends were 4 bases for V and 4 bases for J; bases not matched to a gene: 7. The CDR3 nucleotides are TGTGCCAGCAGCTCCACTAGCGGGGCCTTGTACGAGCAGTACTTC. Translating gives CASSSTSGALYEQYF. The entire variable domain, with the rest obtained from reference TRBV7-2 and TRBJ2-7, is as follows: GAGVSQSPSNKVTEKGKDVELRCDPISGHTALYWYRQSLGQGLEFLIYFQGNSAPDKSGLPSDRFSAERTGGSVSTLTIQRTQQEDSAVYLCASSSTSGALYEQYFGPGTRLTVT.

The V and J genes are TRBV27 and TRBJ2-6; 8 nucleotides line up with TRBD1. CDR1 and CDR2 (germline): MNHEY, SMNVEV (reference sequence). The CDR3 totals 17 residues. Trimming cost V 4 bases and J 1 base; bases outside gene matches: 6. The CDR3, as DNA: TGTGCCAGCAGTTCGGACAGGGTTGTGTCTGGGGCCAACGTCCTGACTTTC. This encodes CASSSDRVVSGANVLTF.

This chain links TRBV11-1 with TRBJ2-1; 8 bases map to TRBD2. The CDR3 loop spans 15 amino acids. Germline values: CDR1 SGHAT, CDR2 FQDESV (reference sequence). The junction had 7 bases not matched to a gene; V was cut back by 1 base and J by 8 bases. As DNA, the CDR3 is TGTGCCAGCAGCTTAGACGTTAGCGGGATGGATGAGCAGTTCTTC. As protein: CASSLDVSGMDEQFF.

This sequence joins TRBV12-3 or TRBV12-4 and TRBJ2-3; D is undetermined. The CDR3 has 15 residues. V was shortened by 3 bases and J by 4 bases, with 14 bases between the two germline ends. The DNA for the CDR3 is TGTGCCAGCAGTTTTGACGAGAAAGGAGCAGATACGCAGTATTTT. It yields the protein CASSFDEKGADTQYF.

Comment on this clonotype: No conserved phenylalanine or tryptophan ends this CDR3, so it is likely a read error. The gene calls are TRBV11-2 and TRBJ2-5; 8 bases are a match to TRBD2. J gave up 2 bases and V 5 bases, and 1 base lay outside the gene matches. This CDR3 has 13 residues. CDR1 is SGHAT and CDR2 is FQNNGV in the germline V gene. CDR3 nucleotide sequence: TGTGCCAGCAGCCGGGGGGGGCAAGAGACCCAGTACCTC. It yields the protein CASSRGGQETQYL.

This sequence joins TRBV6-1 and TRBJ1-1, with a tentative D call TRBD1 (6 bases). CDR3 size: 14 residues. V gave up 6 bases and J gave up 6 bases, with 17 bases separating them. The germline gives CDR1 MNHNS, CDR2 SASEGT. The CDR3 DNA reads TGTGCCAGCAGCCACAACCCACAGGGCCCTGAAGCTTTCTTT. It is translated as CASSHNPQGPEAFF.

In its sample, this clonotype was seen many times. J is TRBJ2-3 and V is TRBV28; D is undetermined. Between the trimmed V and J ends, which lost 8 bases and 2 bases, there was a span of 8 bases. CDR1 is MDHEN and CDR2 is SYDVKM in the germline V gene. This CDR3 has 12 amino acids. As DNA, the CDR3 is TGTGCCAGCGGGGAATACACAGATACGCAGTATTTT. The encoded protein is CASGEYTDTQYF.

This chain joins TRBV6-2 or TRBV6-3 and TRBJ1-1; no definite D call. The ends were cut back, 8 bases at V and 7 bases at J, with 20 bases in the middle. CDR1 and CDR2 from the germline V gene are MNHEY and SVGEGT. The CDR3 length is 14 residues. The DNA of the CDR3 is TGTGCCAGCTCGGACTTTTCCGACGTAGTTGAAGCTTTCTTT. It translates to CASSDFSDVVEAFF.

This clonotype was counted many times. The gene calls are TRBV28 and TRBJ1-4; 7 bases are a match to TRBD1. The CDR3 totals 13 residues. CDR1 is MDHEN, CDR2 SYDVKM, per germline. V lost 5 bases, J lost 6 bases, and 3 bases stayed unmatched. CDR3 sequence: CASSLGQDEKLFF. The CDR3 nucleotides read TGTGCCAGCAGTCTTGGACAGGATGAAAAACTGTTTTTT.

This clonotype was counted many times. The chain uses TRBV28 and TRBJ1-5; D gene uncertain. The CDR3 is 14 residues long. Deletions cut 5 bases from V and 2 bases from J, with 10 bases between. CDR1 is MDHEN, CDR2 SYDVKM, per germline. CDR3 region: CASSVSLGNQPQHF. The DNA of the CDR3 is TGTGCCAGCAGTGTCAGCCTCGGCAATCAGCCCCAGCATTTT.

Many counts were recorded for this clonotype. V gene TRBV6-1 combines with J gene TRBJ1-2; D is unclear. The CDR3 extends over 12 amino acids. Trimming pared 8 bases from V and 8 bases from J, leaving 15 bases between. Per the germline V gene, CDR1 is MNHNS and CDR2 is SASEGT. The CDR3 bases are TGTGCCAGCGGTGCTTGGGCTCAAGGCTACACCTTC. As protein: CASGAWAQGYTF.

This clonotype was picked up many times. The chain has TRBV11-3 and TRBJ1-1; no reliable D call. Trimming stripped 0 bases from V and 5 bases from J, with 13 bases between. Germline V gives CDR1 SGHNT, CDR2 YENEEA. The CDR3 loop spans 15 amino acids. In DNA form, the CDR3 reads TGTGCCAGCAGCTTAGACAGTACCCCGGAGACTGAAGCTTTCTTT. This translates into CASSLDSTPETEAFF. Drawing the rest from reference TRBV11-3 and TRBJ1-1, the complete variable domain is EAGVVQSPRYKIIEKKQPVAFWCNPISGHNTLYWYLQNLGQGPELLIRYENEEAVDDSQLPKDRFSAERLKGVDSTLKIQPAELGDSAVYLCASSLDSTPETEAFFGQGTRLTVV.

The chain couples TRBV9 to TRBJ1-3, with unresolved D. Germline V CDR1 and CDR2: SGDLS, YYNGEE. This CDR3 spans 14 amino acids. Trimming cost V 7 bases and J 0 bases, with 11 bases left between them. The CDR3 protein is CASGSALSGNTIYF. The CDR3 nucleotides read TGTGCCAGCGGATCAGCCCTCTCTGGAAACACCATATATTTT.

This clonotype was counted a few times. The J gene is TRBJ1-5, the V gene TRBV19, with D unresolved. Trimming stripped 3 bases from V and 4 bases from J, with 10 bases between. The CDR3 runs to 14 residues. Germline V lookup: CDR1 LNHDA, CDR2 SQIVND (reference sequence). CDR3 sequence (DNA): TGTGCCAGTAGTATTCTCTACAAAAATCAGCCCCAGCATTTT. It encodes CASSILYKNQPQHF.

The chain joins TRBV4-3 to TRBJ1-1; D unclear. The CDR3 is 15 amino acids. Germline V gives CDR1 LGHNA, CDR2 YSLEER. Trimming took off 0 bases at V and 2 bases at J, with 10 bases between the two ends. The CDR3 sequence: CASSQDKAPNTEAFF. The CDR3 DNA follows: TGCGCCAGCAGCCAAGATAAGGCACCCAACACTGAAGCTTTCTTT.

The rearrangement links TRBV20-1 to TRBJ1-5; 9 bases line up with TRBD1. CDR1 is DFQATT, CDR2 SNEGSKA, per germline (reference sequence). The trim removed 3 bases at V and 6 bases at J, leaving 12 bases unmatched. The CDR3 is 16 residues long. Here the CDR3 reads CSARERGTGSRQPQHF. Here the CDR3 DNA reads TGCAGTGCTAGGGAACGCGGGACAGGGTCGCGTCAGCCCCAGCATTTT.

This clonotype was seen at least ten times. The chain carries TRBV18 and TRBJ1-1; no definite D call. The CDR3 consists of 13 residues. Deletions cut 8 bases from V and 0 bases from J, with 10 bases between. Per germline, CDR1 KGHSH and CDR2 LQKENI. The CDR3 DNA reads as TGTGCCAGCAGCCCGAGGGTGAACACTGAAGCTTTCTTT. This codes for CASSPRVNTEAFF.

The table lists this clonotype with many counts. V gene TRBV6-1 combines with J gene TRBJ2-7; 8 positions match TRBD2. The length of the CDR3 is 15 residues. Germline V gives CDR1 MNHNS, CDR2 SASEGT. The V and J ends lost 3 bases and 0 bases, in that order; junction bases with no gene match: 4. Here the CDR3 reads CASSERGDYSYEQYF. The CDR3 DNA reads TGTGCCAGCAGTGAGCGGGGGGATTACTCCTACGAGCAGTACTTC.

This chain connects TRBV7-6 to TRBJ2-2, with TRBD1 matching 7 bases. The ends lost 3 bases at V and 3 bases at J; junction bases unmatched: 10. The CDR3 length is 17 residues. In germline, CDR1 is SGHVS, CDR2 FNYEAQ. The CDR3 DNA sequence: TGTGCCAGCAGCTTTTTGACAGGGCAAAGGGACACCGGGGAGCTGTTTTTT. Amino acid sequence: CASSFLTGQRDTGELFF.

This clonotype was recorded at least ten times. The chain joins TRBV28 to TRBJ2-7; the match to TRBD1 covers 10 bases. V shed 3 bases and J 0 bases; nucleotides not matched to a gene: 5. Germline V gives CDR1 MDHEN, CDR2 SYDVKM. This CDR3 is built from 16 residues. The CDR3 nucleotides read TGTGCCAGCAGTTTCGACAGGGGGCCTAGCTCCTACGAGCAGTACTTC. It specifies CASSFDRGPSSYEQYF. The whole variable domain, remainder taken from reference TRBV28 and TRBJ2-7, is DVKVTQSSRYLVKRTGEKVFLECVQDMDHENMFWYRQDPGLGLRLIYFSYDVKMKEKGDIPEGYSVSREKKERFSLILESASTNQTSMYLCASSFDRGPSSYEQYFGPGTRLTVT.

This rearrangement joins TRBV11-1 to TRBJ1-1, with D hard to call. Trimming removed 4 bases from V and 1 base from J, with 7 bases in between. CDR1 SGHAT and CDR2 FQDESV come from the germline V gene (reference sequence). The length of the CDR3 is 13 residues. The CDR3 region has the DNA TGTGCCAGCAGCTATCTTACGAACACTGAAGCTTTCTTT. This codes for CASSYLTNTEAFF.

In regard to this clonotype: One base away lies a much larger clone, so this may be a sequencing read error. The chain employs TRBV6-1 and TRBJ1-2, with a tentative D call TRBD1 (5 bases). V lost 6 bases to trimming and J lost 2 bases, with 16 bases between them. This CDR3 is 15 amino acids long. CDR1 MNHNS and CDR2 SASEGT come from the germline V gene. CDR3 protein: CASRTGTVTNYGYTF. The CDR3 DNA follows: TGTGCCAGCAGGACCGGGACGGTAACGAACTATGGCTACACCTTC.

V and J are TRBV7-8 and TRBJ2-4; D uncertain. Germline CDR1 SGHVS, CDR2 FQNEAQ. The V end was cut by 2 bases, the J end by 6 bases, with 14 bases between. CDR3 size: 15 residues. For the CDR3, the DNA is TGTGCCAGCAGCTTAACCGGGCCAAGAAGAAACATTCAGTACTTC. This codes for CASSLTGPRRNIQYF.

This clonotype was picked up many times. This chain connects TRBV12-3 or TRBV12-4 to TRBJ1-5; D remains unclear. The CDR3 is 14 residues long. Trimming took off 4 bases at V and 3 bases at J, with 10 bases between the two ends. The CDR3 nucleotides read TGTGCCAGCAGTTATGACGGGGTCAATCAGCCCCAGCATTTT. It is translated as CASSYDGVNQPQHF.

There are many counts of this clonotype. The J gene is TRBJ2-7, the V gene TRBV2; maybe TRBD1 (6 bases). Germline V gene sequence: CDR1 SNHLY, CDR2 FYNNEI. V was shortened by 8 bases and J by 3 bases, with 14 bases between the two germline ends. CDR3 length: 13 residues. The CDR3 DNA follows: TGTGCCAGCCGGGACACCTACTTCTACGAGCAGTACTTC. Protein product: CASRDTYFYEQYF.

The V call is TRBV30, the J call TRBJ2-2; a possible D gene is TRBD2 (5 bases). Germline values: CDR1 GTSNPN, CDR2 SVGIG (reference sequence). V was shortened by 0 bases and J by 3 bases, with 11 bases between the two germline ends. The CDR3 extends over 15 amino acids. The CDR3 DNA reads as TGTGCCTGGAGTGTAAGGTGGCGGGACACCGGGGAGCTGTTTTTT. It is translated as CAWSVRWRDTGELFF. The variable domain in full, completed from reference TRBV30 and TRBJ2-2, reads SQTIHQWPATLVQPVGSPLSLECTVEGTSNPNLYWYRQAAGRGLQLLFYSVGIGQISSEVPQNLSASRPQDRQFILSSKKLLLSDSGFYLCAWSVRWRDTGELFFGEGSRLTVL.

At least ten counts were recorded for this clonotype. This chain connects TRBV10-3 to TRBJ1-6; TRBD1 might be the D (5 bases). Germline V lookup: CDR1 ENHRY, CDR2 SYGVKD. The CDR3 has 14 amino acids. V was clipped by 10 bases and J by 1 base, with 11 bases between them. CDR3 sequence: CATLGGSYNSPLHF. The CDR3 region has the DNA TGTGCCACCCTTGGGGGTTCCTATAATTCACCCCTCCACTTT.

This clonotype has more than one count but fewer than ten. A read error is possible here, since a much larger clone lies one base away. The V and J genes are TRBV28 and TRBJ2-1, with D tentatively TRBD2 (6 bases). The germline gives CDR1 MDHEN, CDR2 SYDVKM. The V and J ends lost 2 bases and 3 bases respectively, with 11 bases between them. The CDR3 length is 15 residues. CDR3 sequence: CASSLGGTDYNEQFF. CDR3 nucleotides: TGTGCCAGCAGTTTAGGCGGGACGGACTACAATGAGCAGTTCTTC.

The chain links TRBV3-1 to TRBJ1-5; unclear D gene. Deletions cut 4 bases from V and 0 bases from J, with 19 bases between. The CDR3 has 18 amino acids. The germline V gene encodes CDR1 LGHDT and CDR2 YNNKEL (reference sequence). CDR3 residues: CASSRDDPRSYSNQPQHF. DNA for the CDR3: TGTGCCAGCAGCCGAGACGATCCGCGGAGCTATAGCAATCAGCCCCAGCATTTT.

This clonotype was seen many times. This chain uses TRBV5-5 with TRBJ2-5; D possibly matches TRBD1 or TRBD2 (5 bases each). The germline V gene has CDR1 SGHKS and CDR2 YYEKEE (reference sequence). V gave up 2 bases and J gave up 5 bases, with 13 bases separating them. The CDR3 has 14 amino acids. The CDR3 here is CASSFEGRDETQYF. Here the CDR3 DNA reads TGTGCCAGCAGCTTTGAAGGCAGGGACGAGACCCAGTACTTC.